This TCR beta chain was sequenced in a study of brain T cells in children with intractable seizures. Overall study results and limits: Pre- and post-surgery blood differed in depth, so pre-surgery absences may be undersampling.

Measured with immunoSEQ multiplex PCR; TCRdb has only the in-frame clones, and not every one. The data contain tens of thousands of clones, around 93% of them singletons. Germline V gene data show CDR1 as SGHRS and CDR2 as YFSETQ. CDR3 size: 18 residues. The J segment lost 0 bases and the V segment lost 1 base, leaving 9 bases of the junction unmatched. In the case of this clone: The antigen is undetermined.

This chain uses TRBV5-1 with TRBJ2-1; 8 bases line up with TRBD2. This receptor was taken from a boy in the first two years of life with tuberous sclerosis and intractable seizures. The sample consisted of peripheral blood, taken at surgery. CDR3 protein: CASSLRLAGWSSYNEQFF. The CDR3 DNA follows: TGCGCCAGCAGCTTGCGTCTAGCGGGTTGGAGCTCCTACAATGAGCAGTTCTTC.